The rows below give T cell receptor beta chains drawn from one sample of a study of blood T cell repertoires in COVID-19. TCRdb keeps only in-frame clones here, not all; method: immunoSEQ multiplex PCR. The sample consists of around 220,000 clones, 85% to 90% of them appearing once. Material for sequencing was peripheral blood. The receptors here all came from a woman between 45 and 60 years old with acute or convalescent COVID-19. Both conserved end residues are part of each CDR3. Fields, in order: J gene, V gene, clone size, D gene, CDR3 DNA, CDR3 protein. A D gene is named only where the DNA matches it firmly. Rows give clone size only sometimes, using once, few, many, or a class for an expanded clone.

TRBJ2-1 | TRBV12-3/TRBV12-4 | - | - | TGTGCCAGCAGTTGGGCTAGGAGGGAGCAGTTCTTC | CASSWARREQFF
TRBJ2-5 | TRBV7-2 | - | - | TGTGCCAGCAGCTCGACAGGCGGGGAGACCCAGTACTTC | CASSSTGGETQYF
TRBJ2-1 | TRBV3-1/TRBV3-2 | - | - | TGTGCCAGCAGCCTCGAGGGTTTAGATGAGCAGTTCTTC | CASSLEGLDEQFF
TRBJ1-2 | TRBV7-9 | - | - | TGTGCCAGCAGCTTCCCTGGGGGCTATAACTATGGCTACACCTTC | CASSFPGGYNYGYTF
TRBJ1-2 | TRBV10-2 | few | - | TGCGCCAGCAGTGATCAGGGCCCAACGACCTATGGCTACACCTTC | CASSDQGPTTYGYTF
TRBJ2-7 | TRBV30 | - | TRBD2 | TGTGCCTGGAGTGTATCGGCTAGCGGCTACGAGCAGTACTTC | CAWSVSASGYEQYF
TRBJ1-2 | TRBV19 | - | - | TGTGCCAGTACCTCTCGAACAGGAGCTAACTATGGCTACACCTTC | CASTSRTGANYGYTF
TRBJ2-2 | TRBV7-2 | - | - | TGTGCCAGCAATCTCGGAGGGGAGGCGGACGGGGAGCTGTTTTTT | CASNLGGEADGELFF
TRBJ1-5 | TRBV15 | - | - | TGTGCCACCAGCAGAGATCTCAAGGGAGCGGATCAGCCCCAGCATTTT | CATSRDLKGADQPQHF
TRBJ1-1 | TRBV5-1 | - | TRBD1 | TGCGCCAGCACCTCAGGGGGCAACACTGAAGCTTTCTTT | CASTSGGNTEAFF
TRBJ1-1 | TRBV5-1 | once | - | TGCGCCAGCAGCTTGGTGGACAAAGTCCAGGCTTTCTTT | CASSLVDKVQAFF
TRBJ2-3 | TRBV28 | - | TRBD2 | TGTGCCAGCAGTTCCCCTAGCGGATCTACAGATACGCAGTATTTT | CASSSPSGSTDTQYF
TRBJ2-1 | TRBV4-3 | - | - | TGCGCCAGCAGCCAAAATTCGGGAGACTACAATGAGCAGTTCTTC | CASSQNSGDYNEQFF
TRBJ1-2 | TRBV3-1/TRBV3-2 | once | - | TGTGCCAGCAGCCACGCCACCAAGAATCGGGGGAACTATGGCTACACCTTC | CASSHATKNRGNYGYTF
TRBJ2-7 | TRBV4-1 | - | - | TGCGCCAGCAGCCAAGAGGTCGAGCACTTCTACGAGCAGTACTTC | CASSQEVEHFYEQYF
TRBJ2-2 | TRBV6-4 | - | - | TGTGCCAGCAGTGACGTTGGGCACACCGGGGAGCTGTTTTTT | CASSDVGHTGELFF
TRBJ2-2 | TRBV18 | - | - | TGTGCCAGCTCACTTAGGCGACAGACCACCGGGGAGCTGTTTTTT | CASSLRRQTTGELFF
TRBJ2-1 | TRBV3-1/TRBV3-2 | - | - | TGTGCCAGCAGCCAAGAGAGGGAGCGCGGAAAGGAGCAGTTCTTC | CASSQERERGKEQFF
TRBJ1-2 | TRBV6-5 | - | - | TGTGCCAGCAGTTACGCCCAGGGGAGCTATGGCTACACCTTC | CASSYAQGSYGYTF
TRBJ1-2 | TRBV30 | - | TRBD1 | TGTGCCTGGAGTCGGACAGGAGCTGGTGGCTACACCTTC | CAWSRTGAGGYTF
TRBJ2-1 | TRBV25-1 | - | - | TGTGCCAGCAGGGAGGGGCCCTACAATGAGCAGTTCTTC | CASREGPYNEQFF
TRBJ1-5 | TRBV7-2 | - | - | TGTGCCAGCAGCTTCTCGACAGGCTACAATCAGCCCCAGCATTTT | CASSFSTGYNQPQHF
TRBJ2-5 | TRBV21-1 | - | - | TGTGCCACTGGCCGGGACTCAGAGGAGACCCAGTACTTC | CATGRDSEETQYF
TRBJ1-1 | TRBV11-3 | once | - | TGTGCCAGCAGCCTTCAGGTGATGAACACTGAAGCTTTCTTT | CASSLQVMNTEAFF
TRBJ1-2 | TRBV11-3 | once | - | TGTGCCAGCAGCTCCGGGATCTATGGCTACACCTTC | CASSSGIYGYTF
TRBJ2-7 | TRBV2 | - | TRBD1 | TGTGCCAGCAGCAGGACAGGGAGCTACGAGCAGTACTTC | CASSRTGSYEQYF
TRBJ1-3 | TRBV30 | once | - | TGTGCCTGGAGTGGCGGGATGGGAAACACCATATATTTT | CAWSGGMGNTIYF
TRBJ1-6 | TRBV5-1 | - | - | TGCGCCAGCAGGGTGACCTGGAGCTCCTATAATTCACCCCTCCACTTT | CASRVTWSSYNSPLHF
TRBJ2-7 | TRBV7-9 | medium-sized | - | TGTGCCAGCAGCTTACCGACGGGTTGGGAGCAGTACTTC | CASSLPTGWEQYF
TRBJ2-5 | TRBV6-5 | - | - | TGTGCCAGTTTGACAGCAGACCAAGAGACCCAGTACTTC | CASLTADQETQYF
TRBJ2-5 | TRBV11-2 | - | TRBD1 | TGTGCCAGCAGCTTGGGTCCCGGGACAGGACAAGAGACCCAGTACTTC | CASSLGPGTGQETQYF
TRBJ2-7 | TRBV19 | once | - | TGTGCCAGTAGTTTCGCCGTGGGGGGTCGCGGCGAGCAGTACTTC | CASSFAVGGRGEQYF
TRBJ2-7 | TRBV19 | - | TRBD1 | TGTGCCAGTAGTCGACAGGGGTACTACGAGCAGTACTTC | CASSRQGYYEQYF
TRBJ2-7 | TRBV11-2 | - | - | TGTGCCAGCAGCTTAGACGGACAGCTCCTCTACGAGCAGTACTTC | CASSLDGQLLYEQYF
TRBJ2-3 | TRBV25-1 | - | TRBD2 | TGTGCCAGCAGTGAAGGTGCGGGGGGACACACAGATACGCAGTATTTT | CASSEGAGGHTDTQYF
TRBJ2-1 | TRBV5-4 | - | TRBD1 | TGTGCCAGCAGTTCGGACAGGTCCTCCTACAATGAGCAGTTCTTC | CASSSDRSSYNEQFF
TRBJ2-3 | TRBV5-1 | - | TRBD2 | TGCGCCAGCAGCCCGTTCCCGCGGGGGGCGGATACGCAGTATTTT | CASSPFPRGADTQYF
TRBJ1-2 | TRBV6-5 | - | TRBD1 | TGTGCCAGCAGAGACCGGGACAGCTATGGCTACACCTTC | CASRDRDSYGYTF
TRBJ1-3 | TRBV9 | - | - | TGTGCCAGCAGCGTAGTCGGGGATGGAAACACCATATATTTT | CASSVVGDGNTIYF
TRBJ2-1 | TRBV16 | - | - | TGTGCCAGCAGCCAATTTGTCCCCGCGAATTTGAACAATGAGCAGTTCTTC | CASSQFVPANLNNEQFF
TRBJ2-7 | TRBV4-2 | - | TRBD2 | TGTGCCAGCAGCCAAGCCCCTAACGGCGGGGGCTACGAGCAGTACTTC | CASSQAPNGGGYEQYF
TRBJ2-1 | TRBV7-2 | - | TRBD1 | TGTGCCAGCAGCCATCCGGGACAGGGGCACAATGAGCAGTTCTTC | CASSHPGQGHNEQFF
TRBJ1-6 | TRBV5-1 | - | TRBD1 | TGCGCCAGCAGCTCCGGGACAGCCAATTCACCCCTCCACTTT | CASSSGTANSPLHF
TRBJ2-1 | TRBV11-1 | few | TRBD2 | TGTGCCAGCAGCTCCCTTCTAGCGGGGGGCTACAATGAGCAGTTCTTC | CASSSLLAGGYNEQFF
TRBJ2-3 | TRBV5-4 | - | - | TGTGCCAGCAGCTTCAGGGGGGCCCCGGCTACGCAGTATTTT | CASSFRGAPATQYF
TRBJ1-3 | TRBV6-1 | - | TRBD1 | TGTGCCAGCAGTGAGAACAGGGGACACAACCCCTCTGGAAACACCATATATTTT | CASSENRGHNPSGNTIYF
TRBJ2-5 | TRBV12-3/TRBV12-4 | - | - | TGTGCCAGCAGAGACGGTCCAGGGACCCAGTACTTC | CASRDGPGTQYF
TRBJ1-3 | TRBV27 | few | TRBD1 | TGTGCCAGCAGTCCGGGGACAGGGCGTAACACCATATATTTT | CASSPGTGRNTIYF
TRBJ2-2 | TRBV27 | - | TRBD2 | TGTGCCAGCAAAGCGGGAGCGGTCACCGGGGAGCTGTTTTTT | CASKAGAVTGELFF
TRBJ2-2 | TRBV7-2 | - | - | TGTGCCAGCAGCCGGTGGGGCCTAGGGGGCGGGGAGCTGTTTTTT | CASSRWGLGGGELFF
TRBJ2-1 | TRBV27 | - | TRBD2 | TGTGCCAGCAGTTTATACGGGGGGGTTTACAATGAGCAGTTCTTC | CASSLYGGVYNEQFF
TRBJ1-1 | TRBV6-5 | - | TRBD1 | TGTGCCGGCCGGACAGGATTAAACACTGAAGCTTTCTTT | CAGRTGLNTEAFF
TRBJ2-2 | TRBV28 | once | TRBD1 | TGTGCCAGTGGCAGGGGGCGATGGACCGGGGAGCTGTTTTTT | CASGRGRWTGELFF
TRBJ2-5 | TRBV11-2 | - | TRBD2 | TGTGCCAGCAGCCGGACGGGGGGGGTTGAGACCCAGTACTTC | CASSRTGGVETQYF